These T cell receptor beta chains were read from a single sample in a study of CD4 T cells in relation to SARS-CoV-2 and coronaviruses. TCRdb keeps only in-frame clones here, not all; method: immunoSEQ multiplex PCR. The sample includes more than 30,000 clones, 80% to 90% of them seen just once. Sequencing was done on a sample of memory CD4+ T cells from PBMCs. The receptors were gathered from an adult with COVID-19. CDR3s include the opening cysteine and the closing phenylalanine or tryptophan. Fields, in order: V gene, D gene, clone size, CDR3 length, J gene, CDR3 DNA, CDR3 protein. D genes are given only for firm matches. Only part of the rows carry a size: once, few, many, or a class if the clone is expanded.

V gene: TRBV18
D gene: NA
clone size: NA
CDR3 length: 16
J gene: TRBJ2-5
CDR3 DNA: TGTGCCAGCTCACCAACTGGACCAGGGGTTTCTGAGACCCAGTACTTC
CDR3 protein: CASSPTGPGVSETQYF

V gene: TRBV28
D gene: NA
clone size: NA
CDR3 length: 19
J gene: TRBJ2-6
CDR3 DNA: TGTGCCAGCAGTCACTACAGGGGACTGACTGACTCTGGGGCCAACGTCCTGACTTTC
CDR3 protein: CASSHYRGLTDSGANVLTF

V gene: TRBV5-1
D gene: NA
clone size: NA
CDR3 length: 15
J gene: TRBJ2-3
CDR3 DNA: TGCGCCAGCAGCTTGGGCGACATCCGCACAGATACGCAGTATTTT
CDR3 protein: CASSLGDIRTDTQYF

V gene: TRBV7-8
D gene: TRBD2
clone size: once
CDR3 length: 17
J gene: TRBJ2-3
CDR3 DNA: TGTGCCAGCAGCTTAGGGTTTGGCGGGAGTTTCACAGATACGCAGTATTTT
CDR3 protein: CASSLGFGGSFTDTQYF

V gene: TRBV5-1
D gene: NA
clone size: NA
CDR3 length: 15
J gene: TRBJ2-2
CDR3 DNA: TGCGCCAGCAGCTTTTTACCAGAAGACACCGGGGAGCTGTTTTTT
CDR3 protein: CASSFLPEDTGELFF

V gene: TRBV2
D gene: NA
clone size: once
CDR3 length: 15
J gene: TRBJ1-4
CDR3 DNA: TGTGCCAATCGACCGGGGGAGGCAACTAATGAAAAACTGTTTTTT
CDR3 protein: CANRPGEATNEKLFF

V gene: TRBV6-1
D gene: NA
clone size: NA
CDR3 length: 18
J gene: TRBJ2-2
CDR3 DNA: TGTGCCAGCAGTGAAAGAGGGGGTGGATTTCTCAACACCGGGGAGCTGTTTTTT
CDR3 protein: CASSERGGGFLNTGELFF

V gene: TRBV14
D gene: NA
clone size: NA
CDR3 length: 15
J gene: TRBJ2-1
CDR3 DNA: TGTGCCAGCAGCCAAGTGGCGGGGGCGAACAATGAGCAGTTCTTC
CDR3 protein: CASSQVAGANNEQFF

V gene: TRBV3-1/TRBV3-2
D gene: NA
clone size: NA
CDR3 length: 12
J gene: TRBJ2-7
CDR3 DNA: TGTGCCAGCAGCCACTCGTCCTACGAGCAGTACTTC
CDR3 protein: CASSHSSYEQYF

V gene: TRBV5-4
D gene: NA
clone size: NA
CDR3 length: 15
J gene: TRBJ2-7
CDR3 DNA: TGTGCCAGCAGCCCCCGGGGGATAGGGGGCGATGAGCAGTACTTC
CDR3 protein: CASSPRGIGGDEQYF

V gene: TRBV18
D gene: NA
clone size: once
CDR3 length: 13
J gene: TRBJ1-1
CDR3 DNA: TGTGCCAGCTCACTAACAAGGAACACTGAAGCTTTCTTT
CDR3 protein: CASSLTRNTEAFF

V gene: TRBV2
D gene: NA
clone size: NA
CDR3 length: 17
J gene: TRBJ1-1
CDR3 DNA: TGTGCCAGCAGTGAACGAAGGGGCAAACTCTTGAACACTGAAGCTTTCTTT
CDR3 protein: CASSERRGKLLNTEAFF

V gene: TRBV19
D gene: NA
clone size: NA
CDR3 length: 14
J gene: TRBJ2-2
CDR3 DNA: TGTGCCAGTAGGCTAGGGCGAGGTACCGGGGAGCTGTTTTTT
CDR3 protein: CASRLGRGTGELFF

V gene: TRBV18
D gene: NA
clone size: NA
CDR3 length: 14
J gene: TRBJ1-6
CDR3 DNA: TGTGCCAGCTCATTTTCAAATTTCCGGTCACCCCTCCACTTT
CDR3 protein: CASSFSNFRSPLHF

V gene: TRBV11-2
D gene: NA
clone size: NA
CDR3 length: 16
J gene: TRBJ2-7
CDR3 DNA: TGTGCCAGCAGCTTAACCCCTATTGGCTGGCAGTACGAGCAGTACTTC
CDR3 protein: CASSLTPIGWQYEQYF

V gene: TRBV5-6
D gene: NA
clone size: NA
CDR3 length: 15
J gene: TRBJ1-6
CDR3 DNA: TGTGCCAGCAGCCCCTCTTCGGGGGGCGGTTCACCCCTCCACTTT
CDR3 protein: CASSPSSGGGSPLHF

V gene: TRBV15
D gene: NA
clone size: NA
CDR3 length: 15
J gene: TRBJ1-4
CDR3 DNA: TGTGCCACCAGCAGAGTTGCAGGGAACAATGAAAAACTGTTTTTT
CDR3 protein: CATSRVAGNNEKLFF

V gene: TRBV20-1
D gene: TRBD2
clone size: NA
CDR3 length: 14
J gene: TRBJ2-1
CDR3 DNA: TGCAGTGCTAGTTGGAATAGCGGGAGCAATGAGCAGTTCTTC
CDR3 protein: CSASWNSGSNEQFF

V gene: TRBV7-9
D gene: NA
clone size: NA
CDR3 length: 12
J gene: TRBJ2-1
CDR3 DNA: TGTGCCAGCACCGGAACGGACGGTGAGCAGTTCTTC
CDR3 protein: CASTGTDGEQFF

V gene: TRBV5-1
D gene: NA
clone size: NA
CDR3 length: 12
J gene: TRBJ2-7
CDR3 DNA: TGCGCCAGCAGCTTAGGAGGGTCCGAGCAGTACTTC
CDR3 protein: CASSLGGSEQYF

V gene: TRBV6-5
D gene: NA
clone size: NA
CDR3 length: 11
J gene: TRBJ2-7
CDR3 DNA: TGTGCCAGCACGACCCCCTACGAGCAGTACTTC
CDR3 protein: CASTTPYEQYF

V gene: TRBV5-1
D gene: TRBD1
clone size: NA
CDR3 length: 14
J gene: TRBJ2-7
CDR3 DNA: TGCGCCAGCAACACACAGGGGGGACCCTACGAGCAGTACTTC
CDR3 protein: CASNTQGGPYEQYF